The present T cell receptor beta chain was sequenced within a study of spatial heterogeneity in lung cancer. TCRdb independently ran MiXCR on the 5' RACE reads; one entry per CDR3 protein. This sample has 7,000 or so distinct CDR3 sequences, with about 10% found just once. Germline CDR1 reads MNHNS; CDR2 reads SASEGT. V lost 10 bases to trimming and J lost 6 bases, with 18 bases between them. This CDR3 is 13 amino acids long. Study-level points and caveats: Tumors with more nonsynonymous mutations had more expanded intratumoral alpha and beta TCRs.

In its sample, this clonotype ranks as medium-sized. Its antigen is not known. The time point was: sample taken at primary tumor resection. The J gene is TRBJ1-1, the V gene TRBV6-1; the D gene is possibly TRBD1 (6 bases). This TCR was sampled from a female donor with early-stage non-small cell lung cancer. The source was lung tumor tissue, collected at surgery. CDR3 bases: TGTGCCACCTTTAGACAGGCTCCTCCTGAAGCTTTCTTT. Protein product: CATFRQAPPEAFF.